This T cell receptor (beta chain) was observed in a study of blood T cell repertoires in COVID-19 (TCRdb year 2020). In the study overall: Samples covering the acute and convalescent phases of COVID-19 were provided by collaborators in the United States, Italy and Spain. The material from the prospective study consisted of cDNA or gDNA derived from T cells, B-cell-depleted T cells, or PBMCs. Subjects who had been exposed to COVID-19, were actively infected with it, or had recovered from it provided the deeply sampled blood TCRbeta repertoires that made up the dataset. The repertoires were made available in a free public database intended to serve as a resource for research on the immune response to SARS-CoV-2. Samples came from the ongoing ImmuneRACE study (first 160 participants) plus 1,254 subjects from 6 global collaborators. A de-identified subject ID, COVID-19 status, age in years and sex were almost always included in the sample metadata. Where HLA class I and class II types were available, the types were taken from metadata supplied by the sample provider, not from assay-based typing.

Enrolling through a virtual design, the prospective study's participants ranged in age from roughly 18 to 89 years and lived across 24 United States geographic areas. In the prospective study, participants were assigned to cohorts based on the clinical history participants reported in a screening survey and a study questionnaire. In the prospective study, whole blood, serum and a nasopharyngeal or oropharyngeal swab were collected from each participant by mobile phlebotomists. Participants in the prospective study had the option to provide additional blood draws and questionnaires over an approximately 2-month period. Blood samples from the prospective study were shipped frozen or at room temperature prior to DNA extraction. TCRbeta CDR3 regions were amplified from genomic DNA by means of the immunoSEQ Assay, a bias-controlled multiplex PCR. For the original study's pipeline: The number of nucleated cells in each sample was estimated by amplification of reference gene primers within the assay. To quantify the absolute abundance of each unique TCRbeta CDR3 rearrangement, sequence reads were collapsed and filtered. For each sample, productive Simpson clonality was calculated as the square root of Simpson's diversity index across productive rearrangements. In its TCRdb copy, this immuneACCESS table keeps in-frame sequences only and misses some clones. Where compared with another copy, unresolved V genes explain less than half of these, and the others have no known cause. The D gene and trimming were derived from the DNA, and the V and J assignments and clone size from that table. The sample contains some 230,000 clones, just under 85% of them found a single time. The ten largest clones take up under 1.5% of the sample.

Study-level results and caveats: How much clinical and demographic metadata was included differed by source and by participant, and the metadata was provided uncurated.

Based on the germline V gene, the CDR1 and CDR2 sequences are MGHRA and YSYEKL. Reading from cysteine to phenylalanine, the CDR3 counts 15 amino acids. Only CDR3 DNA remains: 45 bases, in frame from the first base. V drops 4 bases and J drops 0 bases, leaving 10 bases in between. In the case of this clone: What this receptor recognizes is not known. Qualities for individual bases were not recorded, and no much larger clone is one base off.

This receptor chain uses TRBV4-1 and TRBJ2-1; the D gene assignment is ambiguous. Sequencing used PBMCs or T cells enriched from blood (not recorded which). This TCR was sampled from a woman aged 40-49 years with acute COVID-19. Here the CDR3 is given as CASSRLRSSYNEQFF. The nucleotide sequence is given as TGCGCCAGCAGCCGCCTGAGGAGCTCCTACAATGAGCAGTTCTTC.